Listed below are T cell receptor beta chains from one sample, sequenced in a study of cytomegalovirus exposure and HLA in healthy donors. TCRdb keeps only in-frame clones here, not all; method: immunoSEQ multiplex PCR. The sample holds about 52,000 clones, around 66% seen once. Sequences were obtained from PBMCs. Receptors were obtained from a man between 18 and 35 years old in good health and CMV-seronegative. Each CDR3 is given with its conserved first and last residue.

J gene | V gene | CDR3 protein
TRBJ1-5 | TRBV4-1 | CASSQDPGNQPQHF
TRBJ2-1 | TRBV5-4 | CASSPPWAFDEQFF
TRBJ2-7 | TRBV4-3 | CASSQDHAAPYEQYF
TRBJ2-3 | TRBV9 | CASSSSAPTSRDTDTQYF
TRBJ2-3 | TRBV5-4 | CASSAGGWRTDFTDTQYF
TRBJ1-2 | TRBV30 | CAWTNTRLSYTF
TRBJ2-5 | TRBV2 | CASSSQEGGLAGGETQYF
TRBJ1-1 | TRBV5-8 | CASSDAKHRANTEAFF
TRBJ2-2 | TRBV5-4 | CASSWGQGANTGELFF
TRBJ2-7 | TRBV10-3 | CAISGQGNHEQYF
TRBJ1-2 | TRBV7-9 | CASSPPGQGTNYGYTF
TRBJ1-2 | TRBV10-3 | CAISESFTRGGYTF
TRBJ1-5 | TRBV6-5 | CASSYSSLQPQHF
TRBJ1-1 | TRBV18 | CASSPMDRATEAFF
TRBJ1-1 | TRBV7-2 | CASSLDRAGQAFF
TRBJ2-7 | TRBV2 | CASSVAGASYEQYF
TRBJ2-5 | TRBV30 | CAWSAQTDRAKQETQYF
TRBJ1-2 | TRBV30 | CAWRGQGVYGYTF
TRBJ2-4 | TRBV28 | CASSLVPEINIQYF
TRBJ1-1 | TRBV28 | CASSKDRTEAFF
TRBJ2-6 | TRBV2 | CASSDLAGGPGANVLTF
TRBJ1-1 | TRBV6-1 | CASSAANGGTEAFF
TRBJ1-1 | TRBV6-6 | CASVEFGAMAFF
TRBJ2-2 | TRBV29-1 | CSVGAENTGELFF
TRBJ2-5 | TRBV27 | CASRPLGGEETQYF
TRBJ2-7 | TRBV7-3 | CASSLGLAGNDEQYF
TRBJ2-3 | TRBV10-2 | CASSEGWVGRDDTQYF
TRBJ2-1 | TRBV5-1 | CASSLAKVAGGYNEQFF
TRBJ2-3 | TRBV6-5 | CASSYSLITDTQYF
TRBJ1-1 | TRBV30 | CAWTLGGSTEAFF
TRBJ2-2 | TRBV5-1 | CASSSGGFTGELFF
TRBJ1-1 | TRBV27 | CASRRGGTEAFF
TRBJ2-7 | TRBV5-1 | CASSPSVRDRGYEQYF